The 15 T cell receptor beta chains in this list originate from one sample, sequenced in a study of T cells in Graves' hyperthyroidism and ophthalmopathy (dated by TCRdb to the late 2010s). The library was generated by multiplex PCR. These reads were obtained on an Illumina HiSeq 2000. The TCR beta CDR3 regions were amplified from RNA transcripts. The TCR CDR3 was subjected to a first round of RT-PCR using the HTBI primer set and the Qiagen OneStep RT-PCR kit. TCRdb trimmed public reads at Q25 via fastp, called clones via MiXCR and kept in-frame beta chains. Here each entry gathers all rows of one CDR3 protein and keeps the most common genes and DNA. This sample lists roughly 510,000 distinct CDR3 sequences; over 35% were detected once. The top ten constitute around 47% of the sample. The sequenced material came from peripheral blood or thyroid tissue (not recorded which). Every receptor here comes from an adult woman with Graves' disease, either hyperthyroidism or ophthalmopathy (not recorded which).

The chain joins TRBV11-1 to TRBJ2-1; TRBD2 aligns across 11 bases. J lost 2 bases, V lost 1 base, and 1 base had no gene match. Germline assignment: CDR1 SGHAT and CDR2 FQDESV (reference sequence). The length of the CDR3 is 16 residues. DNA of the CDR3: TGTGCCAGCAGCTTAGGACTAGCGGGAACCTACAATGAGCAGTTCTTC. Its translation is CASSLGLAGTYNEQFF.

The chain links TRBV10-3 to TRBJ1-1; D is ambiguous. The CDR3 loop spans 14 amino acids. Germline V gene data show CDR1 as ENHRY and CDR2 as SYGVKD. Trimming pared 2 bases from V and 4 bases from J, leaving 11 bases between. The CDR3 is CAISEKRAATEAFF. The CDR3 nucleotides read TGTGCCATCAGTGAGAAGAGGGCGGCCACTGAAGCTTTCTTT.

V and J are TRBV6-1 and TRBJ2-5, with D perhaps matching TRBD1 or TRBD2 (5 bases each). The CDR3 spans 17 residues. V was cut by 0 bases and J by 0 bases, with 14 bases left in between. The V gene's germline CDR1 is MNHNS and CDR2 SASEGT. The CDR3 loop is CASSEALSGGYQETQYF. The DNA of the CDR3 is TGTGCCAGCAGTGAAGCGCTAAGTGGGGGATACCAAGAGACCCAGTACTTC.

J is TRBJ2-5 and V is TRBV20-1, with D possibly TRBD1 on 5 matching bases. Between the trimmed V and J ends, which lost 3 bases and 2 bases, there was a span of 13 bases. The CDR3 has 14 residues. Per germline, CDR1 DFQATT and CDR2 SNEGSKA (reference sequence). The DNA for the CDR3 is TGCAGTGCTAGGGGGCGGCGGTCTCAAGAGACCCAGTACTTC. This translates into CSARGRRSQETQYF.

This clonotype showed up many times. The rearrangement joins TRBV2 to TRBJ1-4, with D maybe TRBD1 (5 bases). Germline V gives CDR1 SNHLY, CDR2 FYNNEI. CDR3 size: 15 residues. Trimming removed 7 bases from V and 0 bases from J, with 12 bases in between. The CDR3 region is CASTGTVSTNEKLFF. The CDR3 DNA follows: TGTGCCAGCACCGGGACCGTATCAACTAATGAAAAACTGTTTTTT.

The J gene is TRBJ1-1, the V gene TRBV2, with D uncertain. The germline V gene has CDR1 SNHLY and CDR2 FYNNEI. Between the trimmed V and J ends, which lost 7 bases and 1 base, there was a span of 13 bases. CDR3 size: 14 residues. The DNA for the CDR3 is TGTGCCAGCACTAGCAGGCAGCGGAACACTGAAGCTTTCTTT. It yields the protein CASTSRQRNTEAFF.

The V and J genes are TRBV9 and TRBJ2-5; 8 nucleotides line up with TRBD2. V lost 3 bases and J lost 4; bases outside the gene matches: 8. In germline, CDR1 is SGDLS, CDR2 YYNGEE. This CDR3 region has 15 residues. In DNA form, the CDR3 reads TGTGCCAGCAGCGCGGGGGGGAGCGATAGAGAGACCCAGTACTTC. It translates to CASSAGGSDRETQYF.

Ten or more counts support this clonotype. The chain employs TRBV9 and TRBJ1-6; 10 nucleotides line up with TRBD1. Germline V gives CDR1 SGDLS, CDR2 YYNGEE. V trimming: 4 bases; J trimming: 12 bases; junction bases outside the gene matches: 7. The CDR3 has 14 amino acids. CDR3: CASSPDRGREPLHF. CDR3 in DNA: TGTGCCAGCAGCCCTGACAGGGGGCGAGAACCCCTCCACTTT.

This clonotype was seen a handful of times. A much larger clone differs from this one at a single base, so this may be a read error. The rearrangement links TRBV19 to TRBJ1-5; D is uncertain. Between the trimmed V and J ends, which lost 7 bases and 5 bases, there was a span of 15 bases. This CDR3 region has 14 residues. Germline lookup yields CDR1 LNHDA and CDR2 SQIVND (reference sequence). CDR3 sequence (DNA): TGTGCCAGTAAGGAAGCCGAACAGTATCAGCCCCAGCATTTT. It codes for CASKEAEQYQPQHF. Complete variable domain (other parts from reference TRBV19 and TRBJ1-5): DGGITQSPKYLFRKEGQNVTLSCEQNLNHDAMYWYRQDPGQGLRLIYYSQIVNDFQKGDIAEGYSVSREKKESFPLTVTSAQKNPTAFYLCASKEAEQYQPQHFGDGTRLSIL.

This clonotype was observed at least ten times. V usage is TRBV15 and J usage is TRBJ2-7, with D unresolved. The CDR3 is 13 amino acids. V was cut by 1 base and J by 7 bases, with 11 bases left in between. The germline CDR1 and CDR2 sequences are LNHNV and YYDKDF (reference sequence). CDR3 sequence reads: CATSRGFLGEQYF. DNA of the CDR3: TGTGCCACCAGCAGAGGGTTCCTGGGGGAGCAGTACTTC.

The chain uses TRBV20-1 and TRBJ2-7; perhaps TRBD2 as D (6 bases). The V end lost 8 bases, the J end lost 0 bases, and 11 bases lay between the germline ends. CDR1 and CDR2 (germline): DFQATT, SNEGSKA (reference sequence). This CDR3 has 12 amino acids. In DNA form, the CDR3 reads TGCAGTAAGGGACTGACCTCCTACGAGCAGTACTTC. This translates into CSKGLTSYEQYF.

Concerning this clonotype itself: A read error may produce the germline difference seen at one junction end. The genes are TRBV9 and TRBJ1-6, with TRBD1 as a possible D gene (6 bases). The CDR3 sequence is 15 residues long. Germline V CDR1 and CDR2: SGDLS, YYNGEE. CDR3: CVSSEAGAMYSPLHF. Written as DNA, the CDR3 is TGTGTCAGCAGCGAAGCGGGGGCAATGTACTCACCCCTCCACTTT.

This clonotype was observed many times. The rearrangement joins TRBV29-1 to TRBJ2-6; no firm D call. Trimming cost V 1 base and J 3 bases, with 4 bases left between them. The germline V gene encodes CDR1 SQVTM and CDR2 ANQGSEA. CDR3 length: 13 amino acids. CDR3 nucleotides: TGCAGCGTTGAAGGGGGTGGGGCCAACGTCCTGACTTTC. Protein product: CSVEGGGANVLTF.

The rearrangement uses TRBV9 and TRBJ1-6; 9 bases are shared with TRBD1. CDR1 SGDLS and CDR2 YYNGEE come from the germline V gene. This CDR3 comprises 15 residues. J gave up 14 bases and V 3 bases, and 12 bases lay outside the gene matches. In DNA, the CDR3 is TGTGCCAGCAGCGCGGACAGGGGCTCCTCTGTAACCCTCCACTTT. Protein product: CASSADRGSSVTLHF.

This chain uses TRBV2 with TRBJ1-2; the match to TRBD1 covers 9 bases. Per germline, CDR1 SNHLY and CDR2 FYNNEI. V was clipped by 4 bases and J by 4 bases; unmatched bases: 7. The CDR3 is 15 residues long. The CDR3 nucleotides are TGTGCCAGCAGTGCTACAGGGGGCTCGGGCTATGGCTACACCTTC. It translates to CASSATGGSGYGYTF. Variable domain in full (rest from reference TRBV2 and TRBJ1-2): EPEVTQTPSHQVTQMGQEVILRCVPISNHLYFYWYRQILGQKVEFLVSFYNNEISEKSEIFDDQFSVERPDGSNFTLKIRSTKLEDSAMYFCASSATGGSGYGYTFGSGTRLTVV.